This passage covers 29 T cell receptor beta chains from one sample sequenced in a study of identical twins. MiXCR, run by TCRdb on the 5' RACE reads, gives a single entry per CDR3 protein. The sample comprises under 900,000 distinct CDR3 sequences, around 12% of which are singletons, and around 1.6% rests with the top ten. These data also featured in a second study, about yellow fever vaccine responses in identical twins.

Sequences were obtained from PBMCs. These TCRs come from a woman younger than 30 in good health.

This clonotype has only a few counts. The J gene is TRBJ1-5, the V gene TRBV20-1; D gene ambiguous. The CDR3 totals 14 residues. Germline V gene data show CDR1 as DFQATT and CDR2 as SNEGSKA (reference sequence). V was clipped by 0 bases and J by 0 bases, with 6 bases between them. The chain's CDR3 is CSARDGHSNQPQHF. DNA for the CDR3: TGCAGTGCTAGAGATGGGCATAGCAATCAGCCCCAGCATTTT.

This chain connects TRBV18 to TRBJ2-7, with TRBD2 identical over 8 bases. CDR1 is KGHSH, CDR2 LQKENI, per germline. The V gene end was trimmed by 5 bases and the J gene end by 7 bases; junction bases not matched to a gene: 7. This CDR3 region has 13 residues. In DNA form, the CDR3 reads TGTGCCAGCTCAGCGGGGGGATCTCGGGAGCAGTACGTC. It specifies CASSAGGSREQYV.

This clonotype was picked up a small number of times. CDR3 nucleotides: TGCAGCGTTGAAGGGGTCAGGGAAGGAAGGCAAGAGACCCAGTACTTC. It specifies CSVEGVREGRQETQYF. The chain uses TRBV29-1 and TRBJ2-5; D might be TRBD1 (5 bases). The germline V gene has CDR1 SQVTM and CDR2 ANQGSEA. The CDR3 extends over 16 amino acids. Deletions cut 1 base from V and 2 bases from J, with 17 bases between.

There are a few counts of this clonotype. The rearrangement joins TRBV5-1 to TRBJ1-4; D remains ambiguous. V gave up 2 bases and J gave up 3 bases, with 11 bases separating them. This CDR3 has 15 residues. From germline, CDR1 is SGHRS and CDR2 YFSETQ. In nucleotides, the CDR3 is TGCGCCAGCAGCTTAGGTGGGATAGCTAATGAAAAACTGTTTTTT. It specifies CASSLGGIANEKLFF.

V is TRBV27 and J is TRBJ2-7, with 7 nucleotides matching TRBD1. With V trimmed by 5 bases and J by 6 bases, 10 bases remained unmatched. This CDR3 region has 14 residues. Germline assignment: CDR1 MNHEY and CDR2 SMNVEV (reference sequence). The CDR3 region is CASSHRDSPTEQYF. CDR3 nucleotides: TGTGCCAGCAGTCACCGGGACAGCCCTACCGAGCAGTACTTC.

The chain employs TRBV4-1 and TRBJ2-3; no clear D. The V gene lost 3 bases and the J gene lost 0 bases, with 7 bases spanning the gap. This CDR3 contains 14 residues. Germline assignment: CDR1 MGHRA and CDR2 YSYEKL. CDR3 protein: CASSHFTSTDTQYF. Written as DNA, the CDR3 is TGCGCCAGCAGCCATTTCACCAGCACAGATACGCAGTATTTT.

V gene TRBV29-1 combines with J gene TRBJ2-3, with unresolved D. V was pared by 6 bases and J by 1 base, with 11 bases between. In germline, CDR1 is SQVTM, CDR2 ANQGSEA. The CDR3 covers 13 residues. In DNA form, the CDR3 reads TGCAGCGTAACCGGGCCCCGCACAGATACGCAGTATTTT. This encodes CSVTGPRTDTQYF.

This clonotype was recorded at least ten times. The rearrangement joins TRBV12-3 or TRBV12-4 to TRBJ1-5, with D uncertain. CDR3 size: 13 residues. V lost 6 bases and J 3 bases, leaving 9 bases between the germline ends. The CDR3 DNA reads as TGTGCCAGCAGCGCATTGGCCAATCAGCCCCAGCATTTT. Protein sequence: CASSALANQPQHF.

This clonotype was picked up a small number of times. The chain is built from TRBV20-1 and TRBJ2-7; 7 bases are shared with TRBD2. Losses at the gene ends were 6 bases for V and 3 bases for J; bases not matched to a gene: 11. Germline V gives CDR1 DFQATT, CDR2 SNEGSKA (reference sequence). CDR3 size: 14 residues. CDR3 bases: TGCAGTGCGAGAAGGCTAGCGGTGAACTACGAGCAGTACTTC. As protein: CSARRLAVNYEQYF.

The chain combines TRBV9 with TRBJ2-7; the D gene is possibly TRBD1 (6 bases). The CDR3 consists of 12 residues. V lost 0 bases and J lost 7, with 8 bases in between. Germline V lookup: CDR1 SGDLS, CDR2 YYNGEE. CDR3 nucleotides: TGTGCCAGCAGCGTAGGTCAGGGGGAGCAGTACTTC. Translated: CASSVGQGEQYF. The variable domain in full, completed from reference TRBV9 and TRBJ2-7, reads DSGVTQTPKHLITATGQRVTLRCSPRSGDLSVYWYQQSLDQGLQFLIQYYNGEERAKGNILERFSAQQFPDLHSELNLSSLELGDSALYFCASSVGQGEQYFGPGTRLTVT.

This clonotype was seen a handful of times. The gene calls are TRBV12-3 or TRBV12-4 and TRBJ2-7, with D perhaps matching TRBD2 (6 bases). The CDR3 sequence is 15 residues long. V lost 3 bases, J lost 1 base, and 13 bases lay in between. The CDR3, as DNA: TGTGCCAGCAGTTTTGGGCTAGCGCCTTCCTACGAGCAGTACGTC. This codes for CASSFGLAPSYEQYV.

This clonotype appeared a few times. This rearrangement joins TRBV5-1 to TRBJ2-3; 11 bases line up with TRBD2. CDR1 is SGHRS, CDR2 YFSETQ, per germline. V lost 3 bases and J lost 4; bases outside the gene matches: 13. There are 18 residues in the CDR3. The CDR3 protein is CASSSRGSGGAFPDTQYF. CDR3 nucleotides: TGCGCCAGCAGCTCCCGCGGTAGCGGGGGGGCCTTCCCAGATACGCAGTATTTT.

This clonotype has at least ten counts. V and J are TRBV12-3 or TRBV12-4 and TRBJ2-5, with 10 bases fitting TRBD1. The CDR3 covers 15 residues. V shed 3 bases, J shed 1 base, and the junction held 2 bases outside the gene matches. This CDR3 reads CASSLGQGLQETQYF. The CDR3 DNA is TGTGCCAGCAGTTTGGGACAGGGGCTCCAAGAGACCCAGTACTTC.

This clonotype was detected only a few times. This chain connects TRBV7-9 to TRBJ2-3, with 11 bases that match TRBD2. V lost 3 bases and J lost 4; bases outside the gene matches: 3. CDR1 is SEHNR and CDR2 is FQNEAQ in the germline V gene (reference sequence). The CDR3 sequence is 15 residues long. The CDR3 sequence: CASSFTSGGADTQYF. The CDR3 bases are TGTGCCAGCAGCTTTACTAGCGGGGGAGCAGATACGCAGTATTTT.

V and J are TRBV4-1 and TRBJ2-3, with TRBD1 matching over 8 bases. Losses at the gene ends were 1 base for V and 5 bases for J; bases not matched to a gene: 8. CDR1 and CDR2 from the germline V gene are MGHRA and YSYEKL. The length of the CDR3 is 16 residues. The CDR3 region has the DNA TGCGCCAGCAGCCAAGCCCGGACAGGGAAACGAGATACGCAGTATTTT. Protein sequence: CASSQARTGKRDTQYF.

A few counts support this clonotype. V gene TRBV6-5 combines with J gene TRBJ2-3; 7 nucleotides match TRBD1. The ends lost 5 bases at V and 1 base at J; junction bases unmatched: 12. The CDR3 has 17 residues. Germline V CDR1 and CDR2: MNHEY, SVGAGI. The chain's CDR3 is CASSNRGTRIGTDTQYF. The CDR3 bases are TGTGCCAGCAGTAACAGGGGAACTAGAATAGGCACAGATACGCAGTATTTT.

This clonotype was observed a few times. This chain links TRBV28 with TRBJ1-3; TRBD1 is a possible D gene (5 bases). Germline V CDR1 and CDR2: MDHEN, SYDVKM. The CDR3 totals 16 residues. Trimming left V 6 bases short and J 0 bases short, with 15 bases between. The CDR3 spells CASSRTGGTSGNTIYF. The CDR3 nucleotides are TGTGCCAGCAGCAGAACTGGAGGGACCTCTGGAAACACCATATATTTT.

This clonotype was observed at least ten times. The chain couples TRBV5-5 to TRBJ2-7; D may be TRBD1 (6 bases). The germline V and J ends were trimmed by 2 bases and 6 bases, with 12 bases remaining between them. Germline CDR1 is SGHKS and CDR2 is YYEKEE (reference sequence). CDR3 length: 13 residues. CDR3 sequence: CASSLTGKTEQYV. CDR3 nucleotide sequence: TGTGCCAGCAGCTTAACAGGGAAGACCGAGCAGTACGTC.

This clonotype was found many times. The chain employs TRBV29-1 and TRBJ1-1; D gene unclear. The CDR3 runs to 10 residues. CDR1 and CDR2 (germline): SQVTM, ANQGSEA. Trimming took off 4 bases at V and 3 bases at J, with 3 bases between the two ends. DNA of the CDR3: TGCAGCGTTGGTGACACTGAAGCTTTCTTT. Translating gives CSVGDTEAFF.

This clonotype showed up many times. The V call is TRBV10-3, the J call TRBJ2-1, with D uncertain. The CDR3 runs to 11 residues. V lost 7 bases and J lost 4, with 5 bases in between. CDR1 is ENHRY, CDR2 SYGVKD, per germline. The chain's CDR3 is CAIKAYNEQFF. The CDR3 nucleotides are TGTGCCATCAAGGCTTACAATGAGCAGTTCTTC.

This clonotype came up a few times. This sequence joins TRBV27 and TRBJ1-1; weak D call: TRBD1 (5 bases). Trimming took off 2 bases at V and 4 bases at J, with 14 bases between the two ends. CDR1 and CDR2 (germline): MNHEY, SMNVEV (reference sequence). CDR3 length: 15 amino acids. CDR3 sequence: CASSLTAGRGTEAFF. CDR3 DNA sequence: TGTGCCAGCAGTTTAACCGCAGGGAGGGGCACTGAAGCTTTCTTT.

V gene TRBV2 combines with J gene TRBJ2-1, with 10 bases aligning to TRBD2. CDR3 length: 15 residues. The ends lost 6 bases at V and 7 bases at J; junction bases unmatched: 9. CDR1 is SNHLY, CDR2 FYNNEI, per germline. CDR3 DNA: TGTGCCAGCAGCGAACTAGCGGGGACGGGGAATGAGCAGTTCTTC. It yields the protein CASSELAGTGNEQFF.

This clonotype was seen only a few times. The chain recombines TRBV28 with TRBJ2-4, with D unresolved. V was trimmed by 8 bases and J by 0 bases, leaving 5 bases between them. This CDR3 is 12 amino acids long. Germline V gene sequence: CDR1 MDHEN, CDR2 SYDVKM. CDR3 region: CASGIAKNIQYF. The CDR3 DNA reads as TGTGCCAGCGGTATAGCCAAAAACATTCAGTACTTC.

The chain has TRBV7-9 and TRBJ2-2, with D uncertain. V shed 4 bases and J shed 0 bases, with 15 bases lying between them. The germline gives CDR1 SEHNR, CDR2 FQNEAQ (reference sequence). The CDR3 sequence is 17 residues long. For the CDR3, the DNA is TGTGCCAGCAGCTCCCCGCCGGACGGATCGAACACCGGGGAGCTGTTTTTT. Its translation: CASSSPPDGSNTGELFF.

This rearrangement joins TRBV5-1 to TRBJ2-7, with 11 nucleotides matching TRBD1. V shed 5 bases and J 8 bases; nucleotides not matched to a gene: 15. This CDR3 is built from 16 residues. Germline V gene lookup returns CDR1 SGHRS and CDR2 YFSETQ. The DNA of the CDR3 is TGCGCCAGCAGACCGCTTCCGGGACAGGGGGATGAAAAGCAGTACTTC. Translation gives CASRPLPGQGDEKQYF.

In its sample, this clonotype was seen a few times. The chain links TRBV12-3 or TRBV12-4 to TRBJ2-1; D unclear. V was pared by 6 bases and J by 6 bases, with 9 bases between. This CDR3 has 12 residues. The CDR3, as DNA: TGTGCCAGCAGACTATTGTCCAATGAGCAGTTCTTC. Protein product: CASRLLSNEQFF.

This clonotype was recorded a few times. This chain links TRBV6-5 with TRBJ2-5; D ambiguous. The CDR3 loop spans 15 amino acids. V was clipped by 0 bases and J by 5 bases, with 13 bases between them. CDR1 and CDR2 (germline): MNHEY, SVGAGI. Here the CDR3 reads CASSYSTQAGETQYF. The CDR3 coding sequence is TGTGCCAGCAGTTACTCGACACAAGCTGGGGAGACCCAGTACTTC.

This clonotype was counted between two and nine times. V and J are TRBV12-3 or TRBV12-4 and TRBJ1-5, with D maybe TRBD1 (5 bases). The CDR3 spans 14 residues. Trimming removed 5 bases at V and 6 bases at J, with 14 bases between. CDR3 sequence reads: CASSMGLFGQPQHF. In nucleotides, the CDR3 is TGTGCCAGCAGTATGGGACTCTTCGGTCAGCCCCAGCATTTT.

The chain carries TRBV6-2 or TRBV6-3 and TRBJ2-7; 12 bases are a match to TRBD2. The CDR3 covers 19 residues. Germline trimming cut 0 bases from V and 6 bases from J; bases unmatched to any gene: 15. CDR1 is MNHEY and CDR2 is SVGEGT in the germline V gene. The DNA of the CDR3 is TGTGCCAGCAGTTACTCGAGAACCCGGACTAGCGGGAACCTCTTCGAGCAGTACTTC. Its translation: CASSYSRTRTSGNLFEQYF.